Below are 32 T cell receptor beta chains sequenced from a single sample in a study of blood T cell repertoires in COVID-19 (dated by TCRdb to the early 2020s). The library was obtained by the immunoSEQ multiplex PCR assay. TCRdb stores this immuneACCESS table with in-frame sequences only. Part of the clones is absent; in the studies checked, under half of the shortfall reflects unresolved V genes, and no reason is known for the rest. The sample table contains 330,000 or so clones; only one count was recorded for roughly nine tenths of them. Around 4% of the sample lies in the top ten. Sequenced material: peripheral blood. The receptors were gathered from a woman aged 60-70 years with COVID-19, enrolled during active disease.

The rearrangement joins TRBV9 to TRBJ1-2; 8 bases are a match to TRBD1. CDR1 and CDR2 (germline): SGDLS, YYNGEE. The CDR3 has 14 residues. The junction had 7 bases not matched to a gene; V was cut back by 4 bases and J by 5 bases. The CDR3 spells CASSPTGAQYGYTF. The DNA for the CDR3 is TGTGCCAGCAGCCCGACAGGGGCCCAGTATGGCTACACCTTC.

The genes are TRBV19 and TRBJ2-3; tentative D call: TRBD1 (6 bases). The CDR3 consists of 12 residues. Between the trimmed V and J ends, which lost 9 bases and 12 bases, there was a span of 19 bases. Germline CDR1 is LNHDA and CDR2 is SQIVND (reference sequence). The CDR3 protein is CASQKELGGQYF. DNA for the CDR3: TGTGCCAGCCAGAAGGAACTAGGGGGACAGTATTTT.

This chain joins TRBV2 and TRBJ1-5; no definite D call. The V end lost 7 bases, the J end lost 3 bases, and 13 bases lay between the germline ends. This CDR3 has 14 residues. The germline V gene encodes CDR1 SNHLY and CDR2 FYNNEI. Written as DNA, the CDR3 is TGTGCCAGCACCTTAAGAGGAGTCAATCAGCCCCAGCATTTT. As protein: CASTLRGVNQPQHF.

The CDR3 coding sequence is TGCGCCAGCAGCTTGGCGGGTAGCGGGACAGGGGCTGAAAAACTGTTTTTT. Translated: CASSLAGSGTGAEKLFF. V usage is TRBV5-1 and J usage is TRBJ1-4, with 10 bases fitting TRBD1. The length of the CDR3 is 17 residues. In germline, CDR1 is SGHRS, CDR2 YFSETQ. With 0 bases clipped from V and 7 bases from J, the junction kept 9 bases outside the gene matches.

A single count supports this clone. The CDR3 DNA sequence: TGCGCCAGCAGCCAAGGGGAGGTAAACTATGGCTACACCTTC. Its translation: CASSQGEVNYGYTF. This sequence joins TRBV4-1 and TRBJ1-2; D unclear. The CDR3 has 14 amino acids. The V gene lost 1 base and the J gene lost 2 bases, with 8 bases spanning the gap. Per the germline V gene, CDR1 is MGHRA and CDR2 is YSYEKL.

The chain recombines TRBV2 with TRBJ1-1; D perhaps matches TRBD1 (5 bases). The CDR3 has 13 residues. CDR1 is SNHLY, CDR2 FYNNEI, per germline. V was shortened by 6 bases and J by 1 base, with 9 bases between the two germline ends. DNA of the CDR3: TGTGCCAGCAGCTCCGACAGGAACACTGAAGCTTTCTTT. Translation gives CASSSDRNTEAFF.

The gene calls are TRBV18 and TRBJ1-1, with TRBD1 as a possible D gene (5 bases). The V gene's germline CDR1 is KGHSH and CDR2 LQKENI. The CDR3 is made up of 13 amino acids. Trimming stripped 6 bases from V and 4 bases from J, with 12 bases between. CDR3 in amino acids: CASSFSGGTEAFF. CDR3 DNA: TGTGCCAGCTCTTTTAGCGGGGGCACTGAAGCTTTCTTT.

The rearrangement links TRBV18 to TRBJ2-7; TRBD1 is a possible D gene (5 bases). This CDR3 comprises 13 residues. V lost 6 bases and J 3 bases, leaving 12 bases between the germline ends. From germline, CDR1 is KGHSH and CDR2 LQKENI. The CDR3 DNA is TGTGCCAGCTCTCCTCTGACAGACTACGAGCAGTACTTC. Its translation: CASSPLTDYEQYF.

The chain employs TRBV18 and TRBJ1-6; TRBD1 aligns across 10 bases. Germline V gene lookup returns CDR1 KGHSH and CDR2 LQKENI. The junction had 5 bases not matched to a gene; V was cut back by 6 bases and J by 9 bases. This CDR3 spans 14 amino acids. The CDR3 loop is CASSYGTGVSPLHF. The CDR3 nucleotides are TGTGCCAGCTCTTACGGGACAGGGGTTTCACCCCTCCACTTT.

The gene calls are TRBV11-2 and TRBJ2-3; TRBD1 matches at 7 bases. Germline assignment: CDR1 SGHAT and CDR2 FQNNGV. J gave up 3 bases and V 6 bases, and 9 bases lay outside the gene matches. The CDR3 consists of 15 residues. CDR3 sequence reads: CASSPTGTATDTQYF. The CDR3 DNA sequence: TGTGCCAGCAGTCCAACCGGGACAGCAACAGATACGCAGTATTTT.

The chain joins TRBV5-5 to TRBJ1-2, with unresolved D. V gave up 5 bases and J gave up 1 base, with 9 bases separating them. The CDR3 has 13 residues. In germline, CDR1 is SGHKS, CDR2 YYEKEE (reference sequence). The CDR3 region has the DNA TGTGCCAGCAGTACCACAGTTAACTATGGCTACACCTTC. Residues: CASSTTVNYGYTF.

The chain recombines TRBV11-2 with TRBJ1-2; no clear D gene. CDR3 length: 13 residues. The V gene lost 5 bases and the J gene lost 3 bases, with 10 bases spanning the gap. Germline V gene data show CDR1 as SGHAT and CDR2 as FQNNGV. For the CDR3, the DNA is TGTGCCAGCAGCCCGGGAGGCTACTATGGCTACACCTTC. Residues: CASSPGGYYGYTF.

In regard to this clone: Different DNA sequences within this sample yield the same CDR3. The genes are TRBV19 and TRBJ1-2; 7 bases fit TRBD1. The J segment lost 4 bases and the V segment lost 5 bases, leaving 4 bases of the junction unmatched. CDR1 and CDR2 from the germline V gene are LNHDA and SQIVND (reference sequence). The CDR3 is made up of 13 amino acids. CDR3 loop: CASSPQGIYGYTF. Written as DNA, the CDR3 is TGTGCCAGTAGTCCACAGGGGATCTATGGCTACACCTTC.

V usage is TRBV2 and J usage is TRBJ1-2, with D possibly TRBD1 on 6 matching bases. CDR1 is SNHLY, CDR2 FYNNEI, per germline. Trimming removed 2 bases at V and 2 bases at J, with 9 bases between. The CDR3 runs 14 residues. CDR3 loop: CASSERTVNYGYTF. CDR3 DNA: TGTGCCAGCAGTGAAAGGACAGTGAACTATGGCTACACCTTC. The complete variable domain, with remaining parts taken from reference TRBV2 and TRBJ1-2, reads EPEVTQTPSHQVTQMGQEVILRCVPISNHLYFYWYRQILGQKVEFLVSFYNNEISEKSEIFDDQFSVERPDGSNFTLKIRSTKLEDSAMYFCASSERTVNYGYTFGSGTRLTVV.

The chain employs TRBV19 and TRBJ1-1, with D perhaps matching TRBD1 (6 bases). Germline CDR1 reads LNHDA; CDR2 reads SQIVND (reference sequence). The CDR3 length is 16 residues. The V end lost 3 bases, the J end lost 5 bases, and 19 bases lay between the germline ends. The DNA of the CDR3 is TGTGCCAGTAGTATCACAGGGCAGGTTCCCATTACTGAAGCTTTCTTT. Its translation: CASSITGQVPITEAFF.

J is TRBJ2-5 and V is TRBV15; D is uncertain. Trimming took off 0 bases at V and 7 bases at J, with 12 bases between the two ends. The germline V gene encodes CDR1 LNHNV and CDR2 YYDKDF (reference sequence). The CDR3 totals 14 residues. The CDR3 nucleotides are TGTGCCACCAGCAGAGATCGACGGGTCGGGACCCAGTACTTC. Residues: CATSRDRRVGTQYF.

The chain employs TRBV28 and TRBJ1-1, with D possibly TRBD1 on 5 matching bases. The CDR3 sequence is 12 residues long. V gave up 3 bases and J gave up 10 bases, with 12 bases separating them. Looked up from germline, CDR1 is MDHEN and CDR2 is SYDVKM. The CDR3 sequence is CASSFSGFPAFF. DNA for the CDR3: TGTGCCAGCAGTTTTTCAGGGTTCCCAGCTTTCTTT.

This chain links TRBV28 with TRBJ1-2, with D perhaps TRBD1 (5 bases). V was shortened by 4 bases and J by 4 bases, with 22 bases between the two germline ends. The CDR3 loop spans 17 amino acids. The V gene's germline CDR1 is MDHEN and CDR2 SYDVKM. The CDR3 loop is CASSSARLGYRTYGYTF. CDR3 DNA sequence: TGTGCCAGCAGTTCCGCCAGACTAGGGTACAGGACCTATGGCTACACCTTC.

V gene TRBV1 combines with J gene TRBJ2-5; no DNA check was done on the table's D call, TRBD2. TRBV1 is termed a pseudogene. CDR3 length: 16 amino acids. The CDR3 coding sequence is TGCACCAGCAGCCAAGATCGACGAGCGCTGCTAGAGACCCAGTACTTC. Translating gives CTSSQDRRALLETQYF.

The rearrangement links TRBV7-6 to TRBJ1-1; D call uncertain. Germline CDR1 reads SGHVS; CDR2 reads FNYEAQ. This CDR3 comprises 16 residues. V lost 1 base and J 3 bases, leaving 15 bases between the germline ends. The CDR3 sequence: CASSLGAPGLDTEAFF. The CDR3 DNA reads TGTGCCAGCAGCTTAGGCGCCCCCGGGTTGGACACTGAAGCTTTCTTT.

The V call is TRBV4-1, the J call TRBJ2-3, with D hard to call. From germline, CDR1 is MGHRA and CDR2 YSYEKL. V was shortened by 6 bases and J by 3 bases, with 4 bases between the two germline ends. The CDR3 length is 11 residues. The CDR3 nucleotides read TGCGCCAGCAGGTCTACAGATACGCAGTATTTT. It specifies CASRSTDTQYF.

This chain connects TRBV27 to TRBJ1-3, with D perhaps matching TRBD1 (6 bases). Per the germline V gene, CDR1 is MNHEY and CDR2 is SMNVEV (reference sequence). The CDR3 is 14 amino acids. Trimming removed 6 bases at V and 0 bases at J, with 9 bases between. CDR3 sequence (DNA): TGTGCCAGCAGGTTACAGGGCTCTGGAAACACCATATATTTT. Residues: CASRLQGSGNTIYF.

V and J are TRBV5-1 and TRBJ2-1; 10 nucleotides match TRBD2. CDR1 SGHRS and CDR2 YFSETQ come from the germline V gene. CDR3 length: 15 residues. The junction had 4 bases not matched to a gene; V was cut back by 1 base and J by 6 bases. The CDR3 DNA follows: TGCGCCAGCAGCTTGAATAGCGGGGGGCCCAATGAGCAGTTCTTC. Its protein is CASSLNSGGPNEQFF.

This chain joins TRBV5-4 and TRBJ2-3; 12 bases fit TRBD1. V dropped 5 bases and J dropped 1; count of bases not matched to a gene: 11. This CDR3 has 18 amino acids. Germline CDR1 reads SGHNT; CDR2 reads YYREEE (reference sequence). In DNA form, the CDR3 reads TGTGCCAGCAGTCACCCGCCGCGGGACAGGGGGCGCACAGATACGCAGTATTTT. Its protein product is CASSHPPRDRGRTDTQYF.

The rearrangement links TRBV11-2 to TRBJ2-1, with D perhaps TRBD1 (5 bases). Trimming pared 5 bases from V and 0 bases from J, leaving 11 bases between. This CDR3 is 15 amino acids long. From germline, CDR1 is SGHAT and CDR2 FQNNGV. This chain's CDR3 is CASSIRQSSYNEQFF. The CDR3 nucleotides read TGTGCCAGCAGCATAAGACAGAGCTCCTACAATGAGCAGTTCTTC.

This chain uses TRBV5-1 with TRBJ1-1, with D uncertain. This CDR3 comprises 16 residues. Trimming removed 3 bases from V and 2 bases from J, with 17 bases in between. The germline gives CDR1 SGHRS, CDR2 YFSETQ. CDR3 loop: CASSSGDVRGNTEAFF. CDR3 nucleotides: TGCGCCAGCAGCTCTGGGGATGTGCGGGGTAACACTGAAGCTTTCTTT.

The chain couples TRBV19 to TRBJ2-1, with D possibly matching TRBD2 (6 bases). Trimming took 3 bases from V and 0 from J, leaving 12 bases between them. The CDR3 runs 16 residues. In germline, CDR1 is LNHDA, CDR2 SQIVND (reference sequence). The chain's CDR3 is CASSMVPGSSYNEQFF. CDR3 sequence (DNA): TGTGCCAGTAGTATGGTCCCCGGGAGCTCCTACAATGAGCAGTTCTTC.

The V gene is TRBV5-1, the J gene TRBJ2-5, with TRBD2 as a possible D gene (6 bases). Per the germline V gene, CDR1 is SGHRS and CDR2 is YFSETQ. The CDR3 runs 16 residues. Trimming took off 4 bases at V and 7 bases at J, with 23 bases between the two ends. CDR3 nucleotide sequence: TGCGCCAGCAGCCCCTTTCCGGACTACCCGCCGGGGACCCAGTACTTC. Residues: CASSPFPDYPPGTQYF.

This clone appeared once. The chain couples TRBV7-3 to TRBJ1-1; no clear D. The germline V gene encodes CDR1 SGHTA and CDR2 FQGTGA. This CDR3 is built from 12 residues. Trimming cost V 2 bases and J 4 bases, with 5 bases left between them. DNA of the CDR3: TGTGCCAGCAGCTTAGTGAGCACTGAAGCTTTCTTT. This encodes CASSLVSTEAFF. The full variable domain, in which reference TRBV7-3 and TRBJ1-1 provide the parts outside the CDR3, is GAGVSQTPSNKVTEKGKYVELRCDPISGHTALYWYRQSLGQGPEFLIYFQGTGAADDSGLPNDRFFAVRPEGSVSTLKIQRTERGDSAVYLCASSLVSTEAFFGQGTRLTVV.

The J gene is TRBJ1-1, the V gene TRBV9, with unresolved D. V lost 3 bases, J lost 2 bases, and 8 bases lay in between. The CDR3 covers 13 residues. The germline V gene encodes CDR1 SGDLS and CDR2 YYNGEE. DNA for the CDR3: TGTGCCAGCAGCGAGGGAGCAAACACTGAAGCTTTCTTT. It yields the protein CASSEGANTEAFF.

V usage is TRBV25-1 and J usage is TRBJ2-7, with D possibly being TRBD1 (6 bases). CDR3 length: 15 amino acids. Germline V CDR1 and CDR2: MGHDK, SYGVNS. Trimming stripped 4 bases from V and 0 bases from J, with 13 bases between. The CDR3 DNA sequence: TGTGCCAGCAGTGCGGGACACCGGTACTCCTACGAGCAGTACTTC. Residues: CASSAGHRYSYEQYF.

The rearrangement links TRBV2 to TRBJ1-5; perhaps TRBD1 as D (5 bases). Trimming left V 6 bases short and J 6 bases short, with 21 bases between. The germline V gene has CDR1 SNHLY and CDR2 FYNNEI. The CDR3 extends over 16 amino acids. Here the CDR3 reads CASSDVAGPTSQPQHF. CDR3 coding DNA: TGTGCCAGCAGCGACGTTGCGGGACCGACCAGTCAGCCCCAGCATTTT.